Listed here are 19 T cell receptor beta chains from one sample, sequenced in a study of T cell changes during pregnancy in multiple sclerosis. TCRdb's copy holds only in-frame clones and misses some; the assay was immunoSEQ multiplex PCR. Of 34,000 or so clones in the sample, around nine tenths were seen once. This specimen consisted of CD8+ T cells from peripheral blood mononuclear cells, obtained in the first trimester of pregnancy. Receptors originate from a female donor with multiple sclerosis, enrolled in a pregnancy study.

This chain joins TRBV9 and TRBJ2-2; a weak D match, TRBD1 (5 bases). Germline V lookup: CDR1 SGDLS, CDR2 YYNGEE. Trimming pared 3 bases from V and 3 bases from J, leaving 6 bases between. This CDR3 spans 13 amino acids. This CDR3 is CASSEGYTGELFF. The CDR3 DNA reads TGTGCCAGCAGCGAGGGGTACACCGGGGAGCTGTTTTTT.

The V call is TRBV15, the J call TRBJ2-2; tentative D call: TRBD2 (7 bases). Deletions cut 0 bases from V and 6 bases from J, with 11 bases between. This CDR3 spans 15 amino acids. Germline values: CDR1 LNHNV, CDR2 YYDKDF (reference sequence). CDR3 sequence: CATSRDRGAPGELFF. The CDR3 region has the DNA TGTGCCACCAGCAGAGATCGGGGGGCCCCCGGGGAGCTGTTTTTT.

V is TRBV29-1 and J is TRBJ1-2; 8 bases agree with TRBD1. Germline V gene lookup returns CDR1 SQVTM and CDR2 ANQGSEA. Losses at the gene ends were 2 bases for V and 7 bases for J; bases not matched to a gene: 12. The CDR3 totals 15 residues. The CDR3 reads CSVESGNRGMGGYTF. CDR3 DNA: TGCAGCGTTGAAAGTGGGAACAGGGGGATGGGTGGCTACACCTTC.

CDR3 nucleotide sequence: TGTGCCATCAGACCCGGGACAGGGGAGGAGACCCAGTACTTC. Its translation: CAIRPGTGEETQYF. The chain combines TRBV10-3 with TRBJ2-5; 10 bases align to TRBD1. CDR1 is ENHRY and CDR2 is SYGVKD in the germline V gene. Germline trimming cut 6 bases from V and 5 bases from J; bases unmatched to any gene: 6. This CDR3 is built from 14 residues.

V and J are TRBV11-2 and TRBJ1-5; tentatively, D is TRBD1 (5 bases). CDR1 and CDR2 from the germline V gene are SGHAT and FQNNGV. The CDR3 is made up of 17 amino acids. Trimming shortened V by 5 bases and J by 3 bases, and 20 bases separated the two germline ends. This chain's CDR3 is CASSPGGYGGTNQPQHF. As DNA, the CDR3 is TGTGCCAGCAGCCCGGGGGGTTATGGGGGAACCAATCAGCCCCAGCATTTT.

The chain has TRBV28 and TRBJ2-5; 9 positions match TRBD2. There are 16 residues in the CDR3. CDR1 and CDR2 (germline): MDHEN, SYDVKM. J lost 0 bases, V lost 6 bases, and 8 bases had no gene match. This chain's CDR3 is CASSNPTSGYQETQYF. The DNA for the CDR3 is TGTGCCAGCAGCAATCCGACTAGCGGTTACCAAGAGACCCAGTACTTC.

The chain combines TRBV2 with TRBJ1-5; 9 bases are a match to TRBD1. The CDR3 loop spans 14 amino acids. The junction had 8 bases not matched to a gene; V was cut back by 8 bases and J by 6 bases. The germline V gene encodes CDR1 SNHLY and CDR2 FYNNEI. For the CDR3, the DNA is TGTGCCAGCTCCGGGGCACAGGGGGCTCAGCCCCAGCATTTT. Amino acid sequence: CASSGAQGAQPQHF.

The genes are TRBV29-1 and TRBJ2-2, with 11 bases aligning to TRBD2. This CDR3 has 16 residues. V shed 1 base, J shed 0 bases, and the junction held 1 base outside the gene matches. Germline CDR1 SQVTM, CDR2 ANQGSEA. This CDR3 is CSVEGLAGSNTGELFF. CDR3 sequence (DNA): TGCAGCGTTGAAGGACTAGCGGGGTCGAACACCGGGGAGCTGTTTTTT.

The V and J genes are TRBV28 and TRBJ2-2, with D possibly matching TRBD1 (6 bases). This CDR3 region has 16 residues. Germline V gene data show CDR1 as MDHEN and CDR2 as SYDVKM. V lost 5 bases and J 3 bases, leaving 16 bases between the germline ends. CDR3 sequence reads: CASSHNTGTYTGELFF. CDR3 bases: TGTGCCAGCAGTCATAATACAGGGACCTACACCGGGGAGCTGTTTTTT.

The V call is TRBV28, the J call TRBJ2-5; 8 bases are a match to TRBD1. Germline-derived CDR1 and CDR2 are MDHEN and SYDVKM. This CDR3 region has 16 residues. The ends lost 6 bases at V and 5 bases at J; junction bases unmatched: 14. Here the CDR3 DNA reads TGTGCCAGCAGCCCTAAGCAGGGGGCGGTAGGGGAGACCCAGTACTTC. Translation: CASSPKQGAVGETQYF.

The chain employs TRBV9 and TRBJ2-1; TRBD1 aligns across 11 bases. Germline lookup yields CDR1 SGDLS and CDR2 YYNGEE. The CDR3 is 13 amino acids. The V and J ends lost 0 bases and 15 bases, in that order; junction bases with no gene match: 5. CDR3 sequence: CASSVDGQGAGFF. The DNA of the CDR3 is TGTGCCAGCAGCGTAGATGGACAGGGGGCAGGGTTCTTC.

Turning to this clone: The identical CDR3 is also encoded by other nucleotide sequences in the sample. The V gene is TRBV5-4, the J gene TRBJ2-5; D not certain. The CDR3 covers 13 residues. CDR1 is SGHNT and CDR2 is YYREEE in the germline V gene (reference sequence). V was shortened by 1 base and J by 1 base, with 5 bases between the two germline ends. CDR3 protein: CASSLRSQETQYF. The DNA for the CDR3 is TGTGCCAGCAGCTTGCGGAGCCAAGAGACCCAGTACTTC. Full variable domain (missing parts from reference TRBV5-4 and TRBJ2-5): ETGVTQSPTHLIKTRGQQVTLRCSSQSGHNTVSWYQQALGQGPQFIFQYYREEENGRGNFPPRFSGLQFPNYSSELNVNALELDDSALYLCASSLRSQETQYFGPGTRLLVL.

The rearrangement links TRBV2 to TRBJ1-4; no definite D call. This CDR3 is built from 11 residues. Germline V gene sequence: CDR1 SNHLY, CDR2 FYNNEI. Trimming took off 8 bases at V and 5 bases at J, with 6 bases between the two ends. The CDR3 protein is CASSANEKLFF. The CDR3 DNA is TGTGCCAGCTCCGCGAATGAAAAACTGTTTTTT.

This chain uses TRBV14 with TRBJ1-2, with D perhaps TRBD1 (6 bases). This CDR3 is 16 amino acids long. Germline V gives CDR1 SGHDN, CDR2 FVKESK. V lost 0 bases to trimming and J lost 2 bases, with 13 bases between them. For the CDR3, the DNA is TGTGCCAGCAGCCAAGATCACGTGACAGGCAACTATGGCTACACCTTC. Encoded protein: CASSQDHVTGNYGYTF.

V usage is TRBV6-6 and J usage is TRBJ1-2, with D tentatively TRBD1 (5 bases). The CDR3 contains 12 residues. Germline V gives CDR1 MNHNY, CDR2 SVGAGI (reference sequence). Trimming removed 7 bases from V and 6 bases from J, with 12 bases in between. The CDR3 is CASTDGGNGYTF. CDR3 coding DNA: TGTGCCAGCACCGACGGGGGGAATGGCTACACCTTC.

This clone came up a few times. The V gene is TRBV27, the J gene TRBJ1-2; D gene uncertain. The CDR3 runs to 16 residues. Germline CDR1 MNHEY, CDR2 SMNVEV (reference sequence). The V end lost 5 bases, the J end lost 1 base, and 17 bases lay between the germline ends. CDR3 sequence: CASSPSKITVNYGYTF. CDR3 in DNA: TGTGCCAGCAGTCCGTCGAAGATTACAGTTAACTATGGCTACACCTTC.

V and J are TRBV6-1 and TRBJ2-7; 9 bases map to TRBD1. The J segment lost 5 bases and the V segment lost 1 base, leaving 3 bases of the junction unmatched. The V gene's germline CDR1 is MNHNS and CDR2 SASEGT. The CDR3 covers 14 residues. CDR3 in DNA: TGTGCCAGCAGTGAAGGACAGGGGGGGGACGAGCAGTACTTC. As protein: CASSEGQGGDEQYF.

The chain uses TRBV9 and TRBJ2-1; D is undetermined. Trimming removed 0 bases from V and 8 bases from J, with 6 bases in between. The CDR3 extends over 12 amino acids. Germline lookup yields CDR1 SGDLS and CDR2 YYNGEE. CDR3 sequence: CASSVVAYEQFF. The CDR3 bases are TGTGCCAGCAGCGTAGTGGCATATGAGCAGTTCTTC. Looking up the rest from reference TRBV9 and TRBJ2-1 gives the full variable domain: DSGVTQTPKHLITATGQRVTLRCSPRSGDLSVYWYQQSLDQGLQFLIQYYNGEERAKGNILERFSAQQFPDLHSELNLSSLELGDSALYFCASSVVAYEQFFGPGTRLTVL.

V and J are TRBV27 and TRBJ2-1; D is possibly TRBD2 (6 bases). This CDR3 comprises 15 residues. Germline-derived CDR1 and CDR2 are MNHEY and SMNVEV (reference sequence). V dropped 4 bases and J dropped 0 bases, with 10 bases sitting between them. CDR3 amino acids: CASSWGLSSYNEQFF. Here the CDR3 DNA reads TGTGCCAGCAGTTGGGGACTCAGCTCCTACAATGAGCAGTTCTTC.